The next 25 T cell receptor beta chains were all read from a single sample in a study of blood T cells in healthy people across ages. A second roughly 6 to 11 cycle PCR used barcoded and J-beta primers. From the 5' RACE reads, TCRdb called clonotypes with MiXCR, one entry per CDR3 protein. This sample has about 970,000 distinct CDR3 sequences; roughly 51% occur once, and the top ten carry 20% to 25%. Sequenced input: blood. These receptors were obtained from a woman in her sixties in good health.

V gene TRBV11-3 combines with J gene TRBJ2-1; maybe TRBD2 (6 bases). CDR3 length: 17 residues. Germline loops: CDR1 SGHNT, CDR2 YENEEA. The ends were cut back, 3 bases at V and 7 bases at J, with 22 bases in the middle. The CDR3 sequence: CASSLWRGPASWNEQFF. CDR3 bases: TGTGCCAGCAGCTTGTGGAGGGGACCCGCTTCCTGGAATGAGCAGTTCTTC.

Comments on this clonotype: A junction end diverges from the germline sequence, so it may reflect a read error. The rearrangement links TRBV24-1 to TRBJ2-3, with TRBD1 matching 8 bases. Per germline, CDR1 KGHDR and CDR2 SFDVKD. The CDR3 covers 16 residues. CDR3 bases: TGTGCCACCAGTGACCGGACAGGGCGTATCATAGATACGCGGTATTTT. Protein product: CATSDRTGRIIDTRYF.

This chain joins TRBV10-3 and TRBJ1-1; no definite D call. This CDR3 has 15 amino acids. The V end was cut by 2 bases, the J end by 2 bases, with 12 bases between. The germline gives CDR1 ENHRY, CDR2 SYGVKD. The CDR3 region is CAISEMGGKNTEAFF. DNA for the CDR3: TGTGCCATCAGTGAGATGGGAGGGAAAAACACTGAAGCTTTCTTT.

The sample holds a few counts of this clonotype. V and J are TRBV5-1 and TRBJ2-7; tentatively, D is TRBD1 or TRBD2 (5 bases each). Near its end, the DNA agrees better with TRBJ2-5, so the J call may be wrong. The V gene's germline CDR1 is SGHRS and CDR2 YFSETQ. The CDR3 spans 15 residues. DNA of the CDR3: TGCGCCAGCAGCTTACCGGGACGGAAACAAGAGACCCAGTACTTC. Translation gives CASSLPGRKQETQYF.

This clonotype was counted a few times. The CDR3 loop reads CSARVALAGHNEQFF. Here the CDR3 DNA reads TGCAGTGCTAGAGTCGCACTAGCGGGCCACAATGAGCAGTTCTTC. The chain has TRBV20-1 and TRBJ2-1; 9 bases line up with TRBD2. CDR1 and CDR2 from the germline V gene are DFQATT and SNEGSKA (reference sequence). With V trimmed by 1 base and J by 5 bases, 6 bases remained unmatched. This CDR3 has 15 residues.

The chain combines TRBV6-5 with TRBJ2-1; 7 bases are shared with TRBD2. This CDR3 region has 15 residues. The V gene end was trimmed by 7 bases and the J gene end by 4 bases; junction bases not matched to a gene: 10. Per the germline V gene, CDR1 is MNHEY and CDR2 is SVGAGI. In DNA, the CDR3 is TGTGCCAGCACCCTAATGGCGGGAGTTTACAATGAGCAGTTCTTC. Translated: CASTLMAGVYNEQFF.

The CDR3 region has the DNA TGTGCCAGCAGCTCTCGCGCTAGCCGACGGAGTGATACGCAGTATTTT. This encodes CASSSRASRRSDTQYF. The J gene is TRBJ2-3, the V gene TRBV7-9; D might be TRBD2 (5 bases). Germline CDR1 and CDR2: SEHNR and FQNEAQ (reference sequence). The CDR3 has 16 amino acids. Trimming stripped 4 bases from V and 6 bases from J, with 20 bases between.

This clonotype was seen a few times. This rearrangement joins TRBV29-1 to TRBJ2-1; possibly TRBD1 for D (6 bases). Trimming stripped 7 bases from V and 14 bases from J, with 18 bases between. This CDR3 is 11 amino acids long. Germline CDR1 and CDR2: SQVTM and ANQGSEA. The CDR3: CSAGSTGHEFF. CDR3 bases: TGCAGCGCCGGATCGACAGGCCACGAGTTCTTC.

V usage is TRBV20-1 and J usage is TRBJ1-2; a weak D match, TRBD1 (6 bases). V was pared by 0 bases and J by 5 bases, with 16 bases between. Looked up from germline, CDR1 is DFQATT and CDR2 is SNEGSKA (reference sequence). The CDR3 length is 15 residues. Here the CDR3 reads CSARDKNRVDYGYTF. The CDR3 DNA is TGCAGTGCTAGAGACAAAAACAGGGTAGATTATGGCTACACCTTC.

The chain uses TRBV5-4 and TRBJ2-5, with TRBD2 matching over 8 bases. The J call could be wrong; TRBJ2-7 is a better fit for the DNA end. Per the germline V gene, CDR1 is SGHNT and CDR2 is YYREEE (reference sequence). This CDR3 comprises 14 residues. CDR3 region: CASSLFREGDEQYF. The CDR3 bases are TGTGCCAGCAGCTTGTTCCGGGAGGGCGACGAGCAGTACTTC.

The CDR3 spells CSRLAGGQETQYF. CDR3 coding DNA: TGCTCTAGACTAGCGGGAGGGCAAGAGACCCAGTACTTC. The gene calls are TRBV20-1 and TRBJ2-5; the match to TRBD2 covers 14 bases. CDR1 DFQATT and CDR2 SNEGSKA come from the germline V gene (reference sequence). The CDR3 spans 13 residues.

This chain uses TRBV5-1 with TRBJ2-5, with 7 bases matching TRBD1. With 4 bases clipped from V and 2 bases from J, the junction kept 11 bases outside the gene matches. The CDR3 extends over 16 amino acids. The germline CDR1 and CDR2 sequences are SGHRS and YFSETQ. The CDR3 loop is CASSLHRGGQQETQYF. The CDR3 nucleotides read TGCGCCAGCAGCCTGCACAGGGGCGGACAGCAAGAGACCCAGTACTTC.

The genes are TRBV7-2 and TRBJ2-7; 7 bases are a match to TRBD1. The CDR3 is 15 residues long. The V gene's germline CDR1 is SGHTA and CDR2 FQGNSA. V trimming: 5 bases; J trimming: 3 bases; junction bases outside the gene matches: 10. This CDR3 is CASSPGTEDGYEQYF. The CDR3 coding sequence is TGTGCCAGCAGCCCCGGGACAGAGGATGGCTACGAGCAGTACTTC.

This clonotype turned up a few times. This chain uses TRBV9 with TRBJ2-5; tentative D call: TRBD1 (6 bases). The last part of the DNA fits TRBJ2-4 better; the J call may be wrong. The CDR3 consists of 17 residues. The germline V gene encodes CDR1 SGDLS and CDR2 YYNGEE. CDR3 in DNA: TGTGCCAGCAGCGCCTCCCGAGGGACAAAAAGTAGAGACATTCAGTACTTC. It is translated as CASSASRGTKSRDIQYF.

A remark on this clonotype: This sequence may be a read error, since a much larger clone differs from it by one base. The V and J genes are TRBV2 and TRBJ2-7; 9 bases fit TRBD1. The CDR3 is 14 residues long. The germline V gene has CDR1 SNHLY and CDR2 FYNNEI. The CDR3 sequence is CASILDRGVHERYF. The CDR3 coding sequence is TGTGCCAGCATCTTGGACAGGGGTGTCCACGAGCGGTACTTC.

In DNA form, the CDR3 reads TGCAGCGTTGAAGGTGAAGCGGGAGTAGATACGCAGTATTTT. Translating gives CSVEGEAGVDTQYF. The genes are TRBV29-1 and TRBJ2-3; 8 bases line up with TRBD2. This CDR3 has 14 residues. CDR1 SQVTM and CDR2 ANQGSEA come from the germline V gene. V shed 1 base and J 5 bases; nucleotides not matched to a gene: 5.

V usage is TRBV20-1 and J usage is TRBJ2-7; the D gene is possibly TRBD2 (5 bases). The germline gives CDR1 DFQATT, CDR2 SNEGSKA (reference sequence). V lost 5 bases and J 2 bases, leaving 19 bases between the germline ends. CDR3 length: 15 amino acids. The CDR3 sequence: CSASSNSRATYEQYF. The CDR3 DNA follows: TGCAGTGCTTCCTCTAATTCGCGGGCAACCTACGAGCAGTACTTC.

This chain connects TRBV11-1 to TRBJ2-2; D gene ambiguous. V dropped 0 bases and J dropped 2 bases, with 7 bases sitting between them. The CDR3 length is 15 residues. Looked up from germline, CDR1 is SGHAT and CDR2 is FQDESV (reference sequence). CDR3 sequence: CASSLASANTGELFF. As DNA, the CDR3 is TGTGCCAGCAGCTTAGCGTCTGCAAACACCGGGGAGCTGTTTTTT.

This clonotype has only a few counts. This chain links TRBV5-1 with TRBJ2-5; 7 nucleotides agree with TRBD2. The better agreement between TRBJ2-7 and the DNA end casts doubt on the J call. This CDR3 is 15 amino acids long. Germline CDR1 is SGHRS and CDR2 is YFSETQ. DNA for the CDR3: TGCGCCAGCAGCTTTTCTAGCGGAACCGTCTACGAGCAGTACTTC. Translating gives CASSFSSGTVYEQYF.

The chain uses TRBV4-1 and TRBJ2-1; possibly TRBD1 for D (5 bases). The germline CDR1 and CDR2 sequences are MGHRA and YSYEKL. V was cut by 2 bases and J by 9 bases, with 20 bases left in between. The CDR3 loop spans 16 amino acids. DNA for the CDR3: TGCGCCAGCAGCCAACCCGGCTTAGGGGCCAAGACTGAGCAGTTCTTC. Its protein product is CASSQPGLGAKTEQFF.

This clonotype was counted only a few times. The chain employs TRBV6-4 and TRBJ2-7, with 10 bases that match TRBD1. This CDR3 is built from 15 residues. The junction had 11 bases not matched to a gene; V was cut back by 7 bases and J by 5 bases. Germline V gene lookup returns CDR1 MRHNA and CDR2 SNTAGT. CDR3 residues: CASMYRDRGFHEQYF. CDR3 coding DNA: TGTGCCAGCATGTACCGGGACAGGGGATTCCACGAGCAGTACTTC.

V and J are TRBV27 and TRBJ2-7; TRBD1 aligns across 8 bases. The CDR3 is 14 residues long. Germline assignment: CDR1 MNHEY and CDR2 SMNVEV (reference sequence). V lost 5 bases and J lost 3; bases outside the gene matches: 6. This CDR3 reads CASSETGVGYEQYF. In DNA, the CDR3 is TGTGCCAGCAGTGAGACAGGGGTAGGCTACGAGCAGTACTTC.

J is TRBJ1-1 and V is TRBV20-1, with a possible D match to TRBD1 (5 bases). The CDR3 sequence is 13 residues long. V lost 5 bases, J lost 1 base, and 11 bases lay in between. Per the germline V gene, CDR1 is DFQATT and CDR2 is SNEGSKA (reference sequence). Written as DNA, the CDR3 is TGCAGTGCTGCAGCGGGGCGGAACACTGAAGCTTTCTTT. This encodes CSAAAGRNTEAFF.

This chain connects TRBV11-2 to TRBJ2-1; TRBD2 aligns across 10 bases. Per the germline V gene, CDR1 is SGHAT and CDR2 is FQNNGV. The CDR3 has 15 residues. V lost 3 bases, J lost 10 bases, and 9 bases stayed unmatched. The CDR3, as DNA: TGTGCCAGCAGCTTCCGTCTAGCGGGAGACCGGGAGCAGTTCTTC. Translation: CASSFRLAGDREQFF.

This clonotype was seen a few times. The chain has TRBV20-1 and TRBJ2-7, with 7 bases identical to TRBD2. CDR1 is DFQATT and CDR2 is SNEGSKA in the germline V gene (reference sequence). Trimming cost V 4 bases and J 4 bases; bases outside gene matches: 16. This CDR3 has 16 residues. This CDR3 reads CSATPFRSGSGYEQYF. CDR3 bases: TGCAGTGCTACCCCTTTCAGATCTGGTAGCGGGTACGAGCAGTACTTC.